These 25 T cell receptor beta chains were sequenced from one sample in a study of cytomegalovirus exposure and HLA in healthy donors. PCR amplification relied on 60 Vbeta primers (plus 13 Jbeta primers). Data came from immunoSEQ multiplex PCR; TCRdb stores just in-frame clones and leaves some out. The listing contains roughly 200,000 clones. The sample consisted of PBMCs. The receptors derive from a girl aged 2 to 9 in good health and CMV-seropositive.

Of note for this clone: Relative to the germline gene, one junction end is altered; a read error may explain this. The chain employs TRBV2 and TRBJ1-5; TRBD1 aligns across 8 bases. Germline CDR1 SNHLY, CDR2 FYNNEI. This CDR3 is 15 amino acids long. The CDR3 is CASKLTGQGSQLQHF. The CDR3 nucleotides are TGTGCCAGCAAGCTAACTGGACAGGGAAGCCAGCTCCAGCATTTT.

V is TRBV5-1 and J is TRBJ2-1, with D possibly matching TRBD2 (6 bases). The CDR3 loop spans 12 amino acids. Trimming removed 0 bases from V and 9 bases from J, with 7 bases in between. Germline V gives CDR1 SGHRS, CDR2 YFSETQ. The CDR3 DNA reads TGCGCCAGCAGCTTGGCGGGAGTTGAGCAGTTCTTC. Its protein product is CASSLAGVEQFF.

This chain uses TRBV27 with TRBJ1-5; 7 bases match TRBD1. V shed 3 bases and J 3 bases; nucleotides not matched to a gene: 2. The CDR3 is 14 amino acids. Looked up from germline, CDR1 is MNHEY and CDR2 is SMNVEV (reference sequence). Written as DNA, the CDR3 is TGTGCCAGCAGTTTGACAGGGTTCAATCAGCCCCAGCATTTT. Protein: CASSLTGFNQPQHF.

This rearrangement joins TRBV10-3 to TRBJ2-1; D gene uncertain. Trimming removed 5 bases from V and 8 bases from J, with 10 bases in between. Germline values: CDR1 ENHRY, CDR2 SYGVKD. The CDR3 spans 12 residues. CDR3 loop: CAISPKLDEQFF. DNA of the CDR3: TGTGCCATCAGTCCCAAACTCGATGAGCAGTTCTTC.

As to this clone: Other DNA sequences in this specimen translate into the identical CDR3. CDR3 sequence: CASSLRNTEAFF. The CDR3, as DNA: TGTGCCAGCAGTTTGCGGAACACTGAAGCTTTCTTT. The chain employs TRBV28 and TRBJ1-1; D remains ambiguous. The CDR3 loop spans 12 amino acids. Germline CDR1 is MDHEN and CDR2 is SYDVKM. V lost 3 bases and J 1 base, leaving 3 bases between the germline ends.

The chain couples TRBV5-4 to TRBJ2-7; 11 bases are a match to TRBD2. The CDR3 spans 16 residues. Germline V gene sequence: CDR1 SGHNT, CDR2 YYREEE (reference sequence). V dropped 4 bases and J dropped 2; count of bases not matched to a gene: 8. The CDR3 reads CASSPPGTSGTYEQYF. DNA of the CDR3: TGTGCCAGCAGCCCTCCGGGGACTAGCGGTACCTACGAGCAGTACTTC.

The rearrangement links TRBV2 to TRBJ2-1; 7 nucleotides line up with TRBD2. Unmatched junction bases numbered 2, after V lost 6 bases and J lost 0 bases. The CDR3 spans 14 residues. Germline assignment: CDR1 SNHLY and CDR2 FYNNEI. CDR3: CASRRGSSYNEQFF. The CDR3 DNA follows: TGTGCCAGCAGGCGGGGGAGCTCCTACAATGAGCAGTTCTTC. Drawing the rest from reference TRBV2 and TRBJ2-1, the complete variable domain is EPEVTQTPSHQVTQMGQEVILRCVPISNHLYFYWYRQILGQKVEFLVSFYNNEISEKSEIFDDQFSVERPDGSNFTLKIRSTKLEDSAMYFCASRRGSSYNEQFFGPGTRLTVL.

This chain uses TRBV29-1 with TRBJ2-5, with 9 bases matching TRBD1. Per the germline V gene, CDR1 is SQVTM and CDR2 is ANQGSEA. With 7 bases clipped from V and 3 bases from J, the junction kept 3 bases outside the gene matches. The CDR3 spans 12 residues. CDR3: CSAGDREETQYF. Here the CDR3 DNA reads TGCAGCGCAGGGGACAGGGAAGAGACCCAGTACTTC.

This chain connects TRBV7-9 to TRBJ1-1; D is perhaps TRBD1 (5 bases). Trimming removed 5 bases at V and 1 base at J, with 8 bases between. The CDR3 has 13 amino acids. Germline CDR1 and CDR2: SEHNR and FQNEAQ (reference sequence). This CDR3 is CASSDQGNTEAFF. The DNA for the CDR3 is TGTGCCAGCAGCGATCAGGGGAACACTGAAGCTTTCTTT.

The chain is built from TRBV7-2 and TRBJ2-5, with a tentative D call TRBD1 (6 bases). Trimming removed 7 bases from V and 1 base from J, with 10 bases in between. There are 13 residues in the CDR3. CDR1 and CDR2 from the germline V gene are SGHTA and FQGNSA. The CDR3 bases are TGTGCCAGCATCCCGGACAGCCAAGAGACCCAGTACTTC. Translation: CASIPDSQETQYF.

The chain has TRBV6-1 and TRBJ1-1; TRBD1 agrees at 11 bases. CDR1 and CDR2 (germline): MNHNS, SASEGT. The J segment lost 8 bases and the V segment lost 4 bases, leaving 24 bases of the junction unmatched. The CDR3 has 20 amino acids. Written as DNA, the CDR3 is TGTGCCAGCAGTGGGACAGCGGGTAGTGTAGGGACAGGGGGAAAAAAAGAAGCTTTCTTT. Encoded protein: CASSGTAGSVGTGGKKEAFF.

The rearrangement links TRBV2 to TRBJ2-2; D remains unclear. V lost 1 base, J lost 3 bases, and 6 bases lay in between. The germline gives CDR1 SNHLY, CDR2 FYNNEI. This CDR3 is 14 amino acids long. CDR3 in DNA: TGTGCCAGCAGTGAAGGGGCCGACACCGGGGAGCTGTTTTTT. It encodes CASSEGADTGELFF.

Notes on this clone: The junction departs from the called germline gene at one end, perhaps through a read error. The V gene is TRBV27, the J gene TRBJ1-1; no reliable D call. Germline V gene lookup returns CDR1 MNHEY and CDR2 SMNVEV (reference sequence). The CDR3 is 13 residues long. The CDR3 region is CVSSFAGNTEAFF. The CDR3 nucleotides read TGTGTCAGCAGTTTTGCGGGGAACACTGAAGCTTTCTTT.

V is TRBV5-1 and J is TRBJ1-1; the D is unclear. CDR1 is SGHRS and CDR2 is YFSETQ in the germline V gene. This CDR3 has 13 amino acids. V lost 2 bases to trimming and J lost 2 bases, with 7 bases between them. Here the CDR3 DNA reads TGCGCCAGCAGCTTTAATACTAACACTGAAGCTTTCTTT. This codes for CASSFNTNTEAFF.

The chain links TRBV7-2 to TRBJ2-3; maybe TRBD1 (6 bases). This CDR3 has 16 residues. V was cut by 0 bases and J by 4 bases, with 14 bases left in between. The V gene's germline CDR1 is SGHTA and CDR2 FQGNSA. Written as DNA, the CDR3 is TGTGCCAGCAGCTTAGCGCTAGGCAGGGGTGCAGATACGCAGTATTTT. Amino acid sequence: CASSLALGRGADTQYF.

The chain has TRBV11-2 and TRBJ2-5; a possible D gene is TRBD2 (5 bases). Trimming shortened V by 6 bases and J by 0 bases, and 11 bases separated the two germline ends. This CDR3 has 14 amino acids. Germline CDR1 and CDR2: SGHAT and FQNNGV. CDR3 residues: CASSKLGYQETQYF. The CDR3 DNA follows: TGTGCCAGCAGTAAACTAGGGTACCAAGAGACCCAGTACTTC.

The chain couples TRBV7-2 to TRBJ2-2, with D perhaps TRBD2 (5 bases). V lost 3 bases, J lost 2 bases, and 10 bases lay in between. The germline gives CDR1 SGHTA, CDR2 FQGNSA. The CDR3 runs 15 residues. CDR3 sequence reads: CASSFGVINTGELFF. CDR3 DNA sequence: TGTGCCAGCAGCTTCGGGGTTATCAACACCGGGGAGCTGTTTTTT.

The chain joins TRBV28 to TRBJ1-2; 11 bases line up with TRBD1. Germline lookup yields CDR1 MDHEN and CDR2 SYDVKM. The ends lost 10 bases at V and 4 bases at J; junction bases unmatched: 11. The CDR3 totals 15 residues. The CDR3 DNA reads as TGTGCCACTAGGACAGGGGGCGTCCTCCCCTATGGCTACACCTTC. This translates into CATRTGGVLPYGYTF.

The V gene is TRBV30, the J gene TRBJ1-2; D uncertain. Trimming cost V 4 bases and J 4 bases, with 7 bases left between them. The CDR3 totals 11 residues. Germline V gene lookup returns CDR1 GTSNPN and CDR2 SVGIG (reference sequence). The CDR3 region has the DNA TGTGCCTGGAAGCTTGGCTATGGCTACACCTTC. Amino acids: CAWKLGYGYTF.

The V call is TRBV10-3, the J call TRBJ2-1; 8 nucleotides match TRBD1. The CDR3 is 16 amino acids. V trimming: 3 bases; J trimming: 3 bases; junction bases outside the gene matches: 7. Germline CDR1 reads ENHRY; CDR2 reads SYGVKD. CDR3 DNA: TGTGCCATCAGTGACTCACCAGGGGGCCTCTACAATGAGCAGTTCTTC. Translation gives CAISDSPGGLYNEQFF.

CDR3 sequence reads: CASSQGTGYEQYF. DNA of the CDR3: TGTGCCAGCAGTCAGGGGACAGGCTACGAGCAGTACTTC. The gene calls are TRBV27 and TRBJ2-7; 8 bases are shared with TRBD1. The CDR3 is made up of 13 amino acids. The germline V gene encodes CDR1 MNHEY and CDR2 SMNVEV (reference sequence). V dropped 5 bases and J dropped 3; count of bases not matched to a gene: 3.

The J gene is TRBJ2-7, the V gene TRBV5-1, with D perhaps matching TRBD2 (6 bases). Germline lookup yields CDR1 SGHRS and CDR2 YFSETQ. The CDR3 has 12 residues. Trimming took 5 bases from V and 5 from J, leaving 11 bases between them. CDR3 loop: CASRSGVNEQYF. Written as DNA, the CDR3 is TGCGCCAGCAGGTCGGGGGTGAACGAGCAGTACTTC.

This sequence joins TRBV28 and TRBJ1-3; D not resolved. The V end lost 5 bases, the J end lost 4 bases, and 12 bases lay between the germline ends. CDR1 and CDR2 (germline): MDHEN, SYDVKM. There are 14 residues in the CDR3. The CDR3 sequence: CASSAAAEGNTIYF. CDR3 nucleotides: TGTGCCAGCAGTGCCGCGGCTGAAGGAAACACCATATATTTT.

This sequence joins TRBV4-1 and TRBJ2-1; 11 bases agree with TRBD2. V shed 4 bases and J 6 bases; nucleotides not matched to a gene: 5. The CDR3 runs 15 residues. Per germline, CDR1 MGHRA and CDR2 YSYEKL. The CDR3, as DNA: TGCGCCAGCAGCCCAACTAGCGGGAGTCTCAATGAGCAGTTCTTC. Translated, it gives CASSPTSGSLNEQFF.

The chain combines TRBV5-4 with TRBJ1-1; no clear D. Trimming left V 0 bases short and J 5 bases short, with 8 bases between. This CDR3 spans 13 amino acids. In germline, CDR1 is SGHNT, CDR2 YYREEE (reference sequence). CDR3 sequence reads: CASSLARQTEAFF. The CDR3 region has the DNA TGTGCCAGCAGCTTGGCCAGGCAGACTGAAGCTTTCTTT.